The rows below give T cell receptor beta chains drawn from one sample of a study of T cell responses to AZD1222 COVID-19 vaccine. Here immunoSEQ multiplex PCR was the method, and the copy in TCRdb shows in-frame clones only, minus some. This table has about 120,000 clones, about 90% appearing once. The input for sequencing was peripheral blood, taken on day 0 of AZD1222 vaccination. Source of these receptors: an adult in good health. Each CDR3 is given with its conserved first and last residue. A D gene is named only where the DNA matches it firmly. Expanded clones are given a class, and other clones once, few, many or no size at all.

v_call: TRBV29-1; clone_size: -; d_call: TRBD1; j_call: TRBJ2-7; cdr3_nt: TGCAGCGTCGTCACAGGGGTGTTCAACGAGCAGTACTTC; cdr3_aa: CSVVTGVFNEQYF
v_call: TRBV7-3; clone_size: -; d_call: -; j_call: TRBJ1-1; cdr3_nt: TGTGCCAGCAGCCACGACAGAGACACTGAAGCTTTCTTT; cdr3_aa: CASSHDRDTEAFF
v_call: TRBV6-1; clone_size: -; d_call: TRBD2; j_call: TRBJ2-4; cdr3_nt: TGTGCCAGCAGTGAACGGGACCTCGGAACTAGCGGGACCATGGGAAGAAACATTCAGTACTTC; cdr3_aa: CASSERDLGTSGTMGRNIQYF
v_call: TRBV18; clone_size: -; d_call: TRBD1; j_call: TRBJ1-1; cdr3_nt: TGTGCCAGCTCACCGACCGGGACAGGGTCCTACACTGAAGCTTTCTTT; cdr3_aa: CASSPTGTGSYTEAFF
v_call: TRBV3-1/TRBV3-2; clone_size: -; d_call: -; j_call: TRBJ1-5; cdr3_nt: TGTGCCAGCAGCCAAGGAACAGGGAATCAGCCCCAGCATTTT; cdr3_aa: CASSQGTGNQPQHF
v_call: TRBV30; clone_size: -; d_call: TRBD2; j_call: TRBJ2-7; cdr3_nt: TGTGCCTGGGGGACTAGCGGGACGTACTTC; cdr3_aa: CAWGTSGTYF
v_call: TRBV5-1; clone_size: -; d_call: -; j_call: TRBJ2-3; cdr3_nt: TGCGCCAGCAGCTTGGGTCCTAGTTCAGATACGCAGTATTTT; cdr3_aa: CASSLGPSSDTQYF
v_call: TRBV25-1; clone_size: once; d_call: TRBD1; j_call: TRBJ1-2; cdr3_nt: TGTGCCAGCATCTACAGGGGGAACTATGGCTACACCTTC; cdr3_aa: CASIYRGNYGYTF
v_call: TRBV9; clone_size: -; d_call: TRBD1; j_call: TRBJ2-1; cdr3_nt: TGTGCCAGCAGCGTAAGGGCAGGGGGATCCCTTTACAATGAGCAGTTCTTC; cdr3_aa: CASSVRAGGSLYNEQFF
v_call: TRBV19; clone_size: -; d_call: -; j_call: TRBJ1-2; cdr3_nt: TGTGCCAGTAGTATCCTCGGGGCTGGCTACACCTTC; cdr3_aa: CASSILGAGYTF
v_call: TRBV27; clone_size: few; d_call: TRBD1; j_call: TRBJ1-2; cdr3_nt: TGTGCCAGCAGGTCGGGACAGAACTATGGCTACACCTTC; cdr3_aa: CASRSGQNYGYTF
v_call: TRBV27; clone_size: -; d_call: TRBD1; j_call: TRBJ1-2; cdr3_nt: TGTGCCAGCAGTTTAGCGCGGACAGGGGGCATAGGCTACACCTTC; cdr3_aa: CASSLARTGGIGYTF
v_call: TRBV6-5; clone_size: -; d_call: -; j_call: TRBJ1-2; cdr3_nt: TGTGCCAGCAGTTACTTAGAGGACTATGGCTACACCTTC; cdr3_aa: CASSYLEDYGYTF
v_call: TRBV7-2; clone_size: -; d_call: TRBD2; j_call: TRBJ2-3; cdr3_nt: TGTGCCACCAGACTAGCCGCGTCCACAGATACGCAGTATTTT; cdr3_aa: CATRLAASTDTQYF
v_call: TRBV5-1; clone_size: -; d_call: -; j_call: TRBJ1-1; cdr3_nt: TGCGCCAGCAGCTCGGACGGACAAATGAACACTGAAGCTTTCTTT; cdr3_aa: CASSSDGQMNTEAFF
v_call: TRBV27; clone_size: once; d_call: TRBD1; j_call: TRBJ1-6; cdr3_nt: TGTGCCAGCAGGCAAGACAGGGGCGATTCACCCCTCCACTTT; cdr3_aa: CASRQDRGDSPLHF
v_call: TRBV5-1; clone_size: -; d_call: TRBD1; j_call: TRBJ1-2; cdr3_nt: TGCGCCAGCAGCACGGAGCCGGGACAGGGAGGCGGCTACACCTTC; cdr3_aa: CASSTEPGQGGGYTF
v_call: TRBV3-1/TRBV3-2; clone_size: once; d_call: -; j_call: TRBJ1-1; cdr3_nt: TGTGCCAGCAGCCAGGGTTCCATGAACACTGAAGCTTTCTTT; cdr3_aa: CASSQGSMNTEAFF
v_call: TRBV11-3; clone_size: -; d_call: TRBD2; j_call: TRBJ2-7; cdr3_nt: TGTGCCAGCAGCTTAGGAACTAGCGGGAAAGACACCTACGAGCAGTACTTC; cdr3_aa: CASSLGTSGKDTYEQYF
v_call: TRBV7-2; clone_size: -; d_call: -; j_call: TRBJ2-7; cdr3_nt: TGTGCCAGCAGCTTAGTTGCTACAGGATCCTACGAGCAGTACTTC; cdr3_aa: CASSLVATGSYEQYF
v_call: TRBV30; clone_size: -; d_call: TRBD2; j_call: TRBJ2-7; cdr3_nt: TGTGCCTGGAATAGCCCGAGTCGGTGGCTAGCGGGAGAGCAGTACTTC; cdr3_aa: CAWNSPSRWLAGEQYF
v_call: TRBV27; clone_size: -; d_call: TRBD1; j_call: TRBJ2-7; cdr3_nt: TGTGCCAGCAGTCCGAGGGTGACAGGGGTAACCTACGAGCAGTACTTC; cdr3_aa: CASSPRVTGVTYEQYF
v_call: TRBV19; clone_size: -; d_call: -; j_call: TRBJ1-2; cdr3_nt: TGTGCCAGTAGTATAATTATGGGCTCCTTCTCGTACTATGGCTACACCTTC; cdr3_aa: CASSIIMGSFSYYGYTF
v_call: TRBV28; clone_size: -; d_call: -; j_call: TRBJ1-4; cdr3_nt: TGTGCCAGCAGTTTCGGGTTACGGGCCGGGCCCTATGAAAAACTGTTTTTT; cdr3_aa: CASSFGLRAGPYEKLFF
v_call: TRBV6-6; clone_size: -; d_call: -; j_call: TRBJ2-5; cdr3_nt: TGTGCCAGCAGTTACTCTAACCGAGAAGAGACCCAGTACTTC; cdr3_aa: CASSYSNREETQYF
v_call: TRBV19; clone_size: -; d_call: TRBD1; j_call: TRBJ2-1; cdr3_nt: TGTGCCAGTAGTTCGGGACAGACTATACCTGAGCAGTTCTTC; cdr3_aa: CASSSGQTIPEQFF
v_call: TRBV28; clone_size: -; d_call: -; j_call: TRBJ1-1; cdr3_nt: TGTGCCAGCAGGACTGGACACCTTGGGACCACTGAAGCTTTCTTT; cdr3_aa: CASRTGHLGTTEAFF
v_call: TRBV5-4; clone_size: once; d_call: -; j_call: TRBJ2-7; cdr3_nt: TGTGCCAGCCAAAGCGACCTGAGGTTGGGGAACGAGCAGTACTTC; cdr3_aa: CASQSDLRLGNEQYF
v_call: TRBV7-9; clone_size: -; d_call: -; j_call: TRBJ1-2; cdr3_nt: TGTGCCAGCAGCTTAGCGCGAAGCCCCGGAGGGAGATATGGCTACACCTTC; cdr3_aa: CASSLARSPGGRYGYTF
v_call: TRBV27; clone_size: -; d_call: TRBD1; j_call: TRBJ1-2; cdr3_nt: TGTGCCAGCAGTCTTGGACAGGGGGCGGGGGGCTACACCTTC; cdr3_aa: CASSLGQGAGGYTF
v_call: TRBV6-5; clone_size: -; d_call: -; j_call: TRBJ1-2; cdr3_nt: TGTGCCAGCAGTCATCGGGACACCGAAAACTATGGCTACACCTTC; cdr3_aa: CASSHRDTENYGYTF
v_call: TRBV12-3/TRBV12-4; clone_size: -; d_call: -; j_call: TRBJ1-2; cdr3_nt: TGTGCCAGCAGTTTATGGGGGTCGGGCTACACCTTC; cdr3_aa: CASSLWGSGYTF
v_call: TRBV2; clone_size: -; d_call: -; j_call: TRBJ1-4; cdr3_nt: TGTGCCAGTCGGATTTCGGCGGCGTTTTGGAGGCAGACTAATGAAAAACTGTTTTTT; cdr3_aa: CASRISAAFWRQTNEKLFF
v_call: TRBV27; clone_size: -; d_call: -; j_call: TRBJ2-7; cdr3_nt: TGTGCCAGCAGTCGGGAACAGGGTTCATCCTACGAGCAGTACTTC; cdr3_aa: CASSREQGSSYEQYF
v_call: TRBV30; clone_size: -; d_call: -; j_call: TRBJ1-2; cdr3_nt: TGTGCCTGGAGGACAAAGGGAGGAAACGTAAATGGCTACACCTTC; cdr3_aa: CAWRTKGGNVNGYTF
v_call: TRBV24-1; clone_size: once; d_call: TRBD2; j_call: TRBJ2-3; cdr3_nt: TGTGCCACCAGTGACAAGGGACTAGGCACAGATACGCAGTATTTT; cdr3_aa: CATSDKGLGTDTQYF
v_call: TRBV6-5; clone_size: -; d_call: TRBD1; j_call: TRBJ2-2; cdr3_nt: TGTGCCAGCAGTTACAGGGGACAGCCCGGGGAGCTGTTTTTT; cdr3_aa: CASSYRGQPGELFF
v_call: TRBV6-6; clone_size: -; d_call: TRBD1; j_call: TRBJ1-1; cdr3_nt: TGTGCCAGCAGTTTGAAGGACAGGGAGTCTGAAGCTTTCTTT; cdr3_aa: CASSLKDRESEAFF
v_call: TRBV9; clone_size: -; d_call: -; j_call: TRBJ1-2; cdr3_nt: TGTGCCAGCAGCACACACTTGGGGAACAGTGGCTACACCTTC; cdr3_aa: CASSTHLGNSGYTF
v_call: TRBV19; clone_size: -; d_call: -; j_call: TRBJ1-3; cdr3_nt: TGTGCCAGTAGTATATCGCCGGCAGGGGCAGTTGGAAACACCATATATTTT; cdr3_aa: CASSISPAGAVGNTIYF
v_call: TRBV15; clone_size: -; d_call: -; j_call: TRBJ1-5; cdr3_nt: TGTGCCACCAGCGGGGGTACGGTGGGGCCCCAGCATTTT; cdr3_aa: CATSGGTVGPQHF
v_call: TRBV6-1; clone_size: once; d_call: TRBD1; j_call: TRBJ1-6; cdr3_nt: TGTGCCAGCAGTGAAGTGTGGACAGGGGGGTTTCCCCTCCACTTT; cdr3_aa: CASSEVWTGGFPLHF
v_call: TRBV19; clone_size: -; d_call: -; j_call: TRBJ1-4; cdr3_nt: TGTGCCAGTAGTATCGGTGAAAAACTGTTTTTT; cdr3_aa: CASSIGEKLFF
v_call: TRBV5-5; clone_size: -; d_call: TRBD2; j_call: TRBJ2-1; cdr3_nt: TGTGCCAGCAGCTTCTCCGGGGGGAATGAGCAGTTCTTC; cdr3_aa: CASSFSGGNEQFF
v_call: TRBV12-5; clone_size: -; d_call: TRBD1; j_call: TRBJ1-4; cdr3_nt: TGTGCTAGTGGTCAACACGGACAGGAGGGTGAAAAACTGTTTTTT; cdr3_aa: CASGQHGQEGEKLFF
v_call: TRBV3-1/TRBV3-2; clone_size: -; d_call: -; j_call: TRBJ2-1; cdr3_nt: TGTGCCAGCAGCCGGCTGGGAGACAATGAGCAGTTCTTC; cdr3_aa: CASSRLGDNEQFF
v_call: TRBV5-1; clone_size: -; d_call: -; j_call: TRBJ1-1; cdr3_nt: TGCGCCAGCAGCGGGGCGGCGAACACTGAAGCTTTCTTT; cdr3_aa: CASSGAANTEAFF
v_call: TRBV2; clone_size: -; d_call: -; j_call: TRBJ1-1; cdr3_nt: TGTGCCAGACAGACAAGGACGAACACTGAAGCTTTCTTT; cdr3_aa: CARQTRTNTEAFF
v_call: TRBV19; clone_size: -; d_call: -; j_call: TRBJ1-2; cdr3_nt: TGTGCCAGTAGTACAACAGGGACGGGCTATGGCTACACCTTC; cdr3_aa: CASSTTGTGYGYTF
v_call: TRBV3-1/TRBV3-2; clone_size: -; d_call: TRBD2; j_call: TRBJ2-3; cdr3_nt: TGTGCCAGCAGCCAAATAGCGGGAGCTAGGTCGGATACGCAGTATTTT; cdr3_aa: CASSQIAGARSDTQYF
v_call: TRBV29-1; clone_size: -; d_call: -; j_call: TRBJ1-1; cdr3_nt: TGCAGCGTTGTTCAGGAAGGGGGCACTGAAGCTTTCTTT; cdr3_aa: CSVVQEGGTEAFF
v_call: TRBV2; clone_size: -; d_call: -; j_call: TRBJ1-2; cdr3_nt: TGTGCCAGCTGTCTAGCTGTGGCACATTACTATGGCTACACCTTC; cdr3_aa: CASCLAVAHYYGYTF
v_call: TRBV3-1/TRBV3-2; clone_size: few; d_call: -; j_call: TRBJ1-1; cdr3_nt: TGTGCCAGCAGCCAAGGGACGGGAAGGTACACTGAAGCTTTCTTT; cdr3_aa: CASSQGTGRYTEAFF
v_call: TRBV19; clone_size: -; d_call: TRBD2; j_call: TRBJ2-1; cdr3_nt: TGTGCCAGTAGTATCCTAGCGGGAGGTCACCCCTACAATGAGCAGTTCTTC; cdr3_aa: CASSILAGGHPYNEQFF
v_call: TRBV14; clone_size: once; d_call: -; j_call: TRBJ1-2; cdr3_nt: TGTGCCAGCAGCCAACGGCCGTGGGAGGGCTACACCTTC; cdr3_aa: CASSQRPWEGYTF
v_call: TRBV2; clone_size: -; d_call: -; j_call: TRBJ1-5; cdr3_nt: TGTGCCAGCACGCTGGAGAATCAGCCCCAGCATTTT; cdr3_aa: CASTLENQPQHF